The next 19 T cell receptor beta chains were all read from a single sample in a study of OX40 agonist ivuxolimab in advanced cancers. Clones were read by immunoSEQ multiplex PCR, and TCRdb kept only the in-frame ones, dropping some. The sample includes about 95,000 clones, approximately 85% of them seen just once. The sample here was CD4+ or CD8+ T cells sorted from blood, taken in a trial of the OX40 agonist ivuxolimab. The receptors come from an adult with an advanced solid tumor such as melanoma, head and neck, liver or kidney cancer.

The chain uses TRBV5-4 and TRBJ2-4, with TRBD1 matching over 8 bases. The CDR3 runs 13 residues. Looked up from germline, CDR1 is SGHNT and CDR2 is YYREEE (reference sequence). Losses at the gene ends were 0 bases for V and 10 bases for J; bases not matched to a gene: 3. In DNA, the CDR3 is TGTGCCAGCAGCTTGGGACAGGGGATAATTCAGTACTTC. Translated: CASSLGQGIIQYF.

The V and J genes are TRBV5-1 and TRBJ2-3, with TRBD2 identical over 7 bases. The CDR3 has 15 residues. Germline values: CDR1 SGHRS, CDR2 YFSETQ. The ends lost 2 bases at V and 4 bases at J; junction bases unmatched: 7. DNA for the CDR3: TGCGCCAGCAGCTTCGCGGGGAGGGGCGCAGATACGCAGTATTTT. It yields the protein CASSFAGRGADTQYF.

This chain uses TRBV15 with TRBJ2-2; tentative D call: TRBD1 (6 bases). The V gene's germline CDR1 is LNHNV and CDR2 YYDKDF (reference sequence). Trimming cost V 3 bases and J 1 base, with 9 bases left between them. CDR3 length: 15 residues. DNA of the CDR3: TGTGCCACCAGCAGGTACAGGGAGAACACCGGGGAGCTGTTTTTT. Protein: CATSRYRENTGELFF. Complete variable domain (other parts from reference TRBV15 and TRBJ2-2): DAMVIQNPRYQVTQFGKPVTLSCSQTLNHNVMYWYQQKSSQAPKLLFHYYDKDFNNEADTPDNFQSRRPNTSFCFLDIRSPGLGDTAMYLCATSRYRENTGELFFGEGSRLTVL.

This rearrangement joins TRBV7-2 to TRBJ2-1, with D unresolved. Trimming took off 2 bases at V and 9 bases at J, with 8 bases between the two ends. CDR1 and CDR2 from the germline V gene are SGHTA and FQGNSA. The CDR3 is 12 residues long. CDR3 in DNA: TGTGCCAGCAGCTTAATAGGTGGTGAGCAGTTCTTC. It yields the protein CASSLIGGEQFF.

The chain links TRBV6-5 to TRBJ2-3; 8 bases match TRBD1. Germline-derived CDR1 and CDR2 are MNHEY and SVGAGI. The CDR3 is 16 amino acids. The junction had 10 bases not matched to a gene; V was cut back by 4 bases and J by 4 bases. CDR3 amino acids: CASSFRTGSIPDTQYF. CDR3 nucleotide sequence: TGTGCCAGCAGTTTTCGGACAGGGAGTATCCCAGATACGCAGTATTTT.

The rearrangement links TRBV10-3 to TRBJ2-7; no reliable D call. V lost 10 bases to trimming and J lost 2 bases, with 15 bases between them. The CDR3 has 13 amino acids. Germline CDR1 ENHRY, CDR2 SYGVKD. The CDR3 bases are TGTGCCACAAGAAGACAAAGCCCCTACGAGCAGTACTTC. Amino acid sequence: CATRRQSPYEQYF.

The CDR3 DNA reads TGTGCCAGCAGCTTAGGTCCGGGACAGGGCTACGAGCAGTACTTC. Its protein product is CASSLGPGQGYEQYF. This chain joins TRBV7-6 and TRBJ2-7; 9 bases are shared with TRBD1. The CDR3 is 15 amino acids. V gave up 1 base and J gave up 3 bases; unmatched junction bases: 4. Looked up from germline, CDR1 is SGHVS and CDR2 is FNYEAQ.

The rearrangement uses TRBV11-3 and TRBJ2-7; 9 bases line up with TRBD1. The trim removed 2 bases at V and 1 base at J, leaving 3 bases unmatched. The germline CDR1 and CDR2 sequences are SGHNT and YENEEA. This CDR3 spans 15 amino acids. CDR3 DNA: TGTGCCAGCAGCTTATGGGGACAGGGTTCCTACGAGCAGTACTTC. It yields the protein CASSLWGQGSYEQYF.

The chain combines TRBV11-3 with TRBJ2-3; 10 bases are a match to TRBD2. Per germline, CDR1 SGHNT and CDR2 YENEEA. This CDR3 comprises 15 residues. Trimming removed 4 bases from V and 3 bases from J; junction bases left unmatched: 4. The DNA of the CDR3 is TGTGCCAGCAGCTCCAGGACTAGCGGAACAGATACGCAGTATTTT. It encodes CASSSRTSGTDTQYF.

The CDR3 reads CASSQLAGGVGEQYF. CDR3 DNA: TGTGCCAGCAGTCAACTAGCGGGAGGGGTGGGCGAGCAGTACTTC. The rearrangement links TRBV27 to TRBJ2-7; 13 nucleotides match TRBD2. The germline V gene has CDR1 MNHEY and CDR2 SMNVEV (reference sequence). This CDR3 contains 15 residues. V lost 5 bases and J lost 6; bases outside the gene matches: 7.

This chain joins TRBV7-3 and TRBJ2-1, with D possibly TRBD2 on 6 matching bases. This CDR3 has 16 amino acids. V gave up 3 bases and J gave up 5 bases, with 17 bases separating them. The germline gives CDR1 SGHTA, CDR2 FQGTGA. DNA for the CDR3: TGTGCCAGCAGCTTCGCGGGGCTGGGGCGCGACAATGAGCAGTTCTTC. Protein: CASSFAGLGRDNEQFF.

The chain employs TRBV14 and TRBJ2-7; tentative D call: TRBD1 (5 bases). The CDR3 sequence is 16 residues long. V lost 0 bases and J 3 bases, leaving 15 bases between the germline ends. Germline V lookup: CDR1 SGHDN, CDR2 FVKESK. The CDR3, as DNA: TGTGCCAGCAGCCAAGAAAAGAGTGGGGCCAACTACGAGCAGTACTTC. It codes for CASSQEKSGANYEQYF.

CDR3 region: CASSFNTGELFF. CDR3 in DNA: TGTGCCAGCAGTTTTAACACCGGGGAGCTGTTTTTT. The chain has TRBV7-2 and TRBJ2-2; D remains ambiguous. The length of the CDR3 is 12 residues. V lost 6 bases to trimming and J lost 2 bases, with 4 bases between them. CDR1 is SGHTA, CDR2 FQGNSA, per germline.

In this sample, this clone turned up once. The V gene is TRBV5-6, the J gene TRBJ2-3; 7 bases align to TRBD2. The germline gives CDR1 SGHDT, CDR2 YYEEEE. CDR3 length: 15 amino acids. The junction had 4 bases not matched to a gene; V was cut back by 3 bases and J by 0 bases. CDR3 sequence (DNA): TGTGCCAGCAGCTCCGGACTAGACAGCACAGATACGCAGTATTTT. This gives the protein CASSSGLDSTDTQYF.

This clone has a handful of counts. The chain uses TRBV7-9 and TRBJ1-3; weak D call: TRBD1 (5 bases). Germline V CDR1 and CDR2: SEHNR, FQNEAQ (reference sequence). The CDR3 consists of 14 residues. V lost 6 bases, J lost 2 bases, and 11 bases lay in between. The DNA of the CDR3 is TGTGCCAGCAGGCCGGCGGGGGCTGGAAACACCATATATTTT. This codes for CASRPAGAGNTIYF.

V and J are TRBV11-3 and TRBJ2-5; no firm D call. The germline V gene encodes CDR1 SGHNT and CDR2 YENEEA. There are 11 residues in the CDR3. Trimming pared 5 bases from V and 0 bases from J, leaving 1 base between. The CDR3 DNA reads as TGTGCCAGCAGCGACCAAGAGACCCAGTACTTC. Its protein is CASSDQETQYF.

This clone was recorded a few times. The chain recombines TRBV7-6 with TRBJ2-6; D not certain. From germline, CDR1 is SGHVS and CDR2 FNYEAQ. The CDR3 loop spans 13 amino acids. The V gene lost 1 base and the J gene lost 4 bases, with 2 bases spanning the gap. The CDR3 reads CASSLGGANVLTF. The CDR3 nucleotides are TGTGCCAGCAGCTTAGGAGGGGCCAACGTCCTGACTTTC.

CDR3 sequence: CASSLGGRSYEQYF. The CDR3 bases are TGTGCCAGCAGCCTCGGTGGCAGGTCCTACGAGCAGTACTTC. The V gene is TRBV5-4, the J gene TRBJ2-7; D is ambiguous. Trimming took off 4 bases at V and 1 base at J, with 12 bases between the two ends. Germline CDR1 and CDR2: SGHNT and YYREEE (reference sequence). The CDR3 spans 14 residues.

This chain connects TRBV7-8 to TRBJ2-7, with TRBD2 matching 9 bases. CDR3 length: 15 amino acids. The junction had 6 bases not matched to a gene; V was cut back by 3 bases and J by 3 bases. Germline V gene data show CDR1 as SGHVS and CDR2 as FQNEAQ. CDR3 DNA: TGTGCCAGCAGCTTCCGGACTAGCGAAGGCTACGAGCAGTACTTC. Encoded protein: CASSFRTSEGYEQYF.